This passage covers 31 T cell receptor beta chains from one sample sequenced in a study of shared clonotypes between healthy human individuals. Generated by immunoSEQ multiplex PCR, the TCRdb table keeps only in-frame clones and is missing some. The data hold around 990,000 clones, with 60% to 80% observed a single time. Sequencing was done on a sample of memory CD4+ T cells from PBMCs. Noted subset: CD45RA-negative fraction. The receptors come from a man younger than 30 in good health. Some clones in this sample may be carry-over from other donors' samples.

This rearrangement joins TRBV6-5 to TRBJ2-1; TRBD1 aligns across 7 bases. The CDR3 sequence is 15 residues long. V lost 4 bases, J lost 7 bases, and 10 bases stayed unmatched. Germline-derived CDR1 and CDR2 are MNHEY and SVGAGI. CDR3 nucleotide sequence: TGTGCCAGCAGTTTCGACAGGGACGAGGGGAATGAGCAGTTCTTC. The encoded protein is CASSFDRDEGNEQFF.

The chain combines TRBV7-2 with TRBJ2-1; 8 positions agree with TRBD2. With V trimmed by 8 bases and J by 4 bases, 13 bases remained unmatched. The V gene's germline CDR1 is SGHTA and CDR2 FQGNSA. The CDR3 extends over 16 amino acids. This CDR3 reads CASWTRSGGGYNEQFF. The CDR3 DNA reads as TGTGCCAGCTGGACCAGGTCGGGAGGGGGATACAATGAGCAGTTCTTC.

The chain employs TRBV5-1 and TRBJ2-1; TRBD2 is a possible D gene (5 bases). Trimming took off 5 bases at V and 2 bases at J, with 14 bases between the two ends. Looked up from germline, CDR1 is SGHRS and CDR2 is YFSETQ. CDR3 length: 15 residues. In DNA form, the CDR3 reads TGCGCCAGCAGGCTCGGGAATTCCGCCTACAATGAGCAGTTCTTC. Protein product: CASRLGNSAYNEQFF.

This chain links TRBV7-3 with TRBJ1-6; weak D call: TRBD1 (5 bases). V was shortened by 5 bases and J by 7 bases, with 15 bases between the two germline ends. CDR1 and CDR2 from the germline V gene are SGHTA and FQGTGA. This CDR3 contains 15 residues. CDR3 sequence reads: CASSPGTGKNSPLHF. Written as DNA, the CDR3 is TGTGCCAGCAGCCCCGGGACGGGGAAGAATTCACCCCTCCACTTT.

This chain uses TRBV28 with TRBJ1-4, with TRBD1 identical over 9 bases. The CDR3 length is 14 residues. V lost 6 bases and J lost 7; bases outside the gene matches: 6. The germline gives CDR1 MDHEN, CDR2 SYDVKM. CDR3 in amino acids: CASSTTGGVEKLFF. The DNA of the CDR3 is TGTGCCAGCAGCACAACAGGGGGCGTTGAAAAACTGTTTTTT.

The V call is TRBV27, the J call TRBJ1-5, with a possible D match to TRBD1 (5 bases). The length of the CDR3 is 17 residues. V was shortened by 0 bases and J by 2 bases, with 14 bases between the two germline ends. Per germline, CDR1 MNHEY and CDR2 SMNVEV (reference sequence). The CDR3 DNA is TGTGCCAGCAGTTTATCGCAGGGAGGTGGTGGCAATCAGCCCCAGCATTTT. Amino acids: CASSLSQGGGGNQPQHF.

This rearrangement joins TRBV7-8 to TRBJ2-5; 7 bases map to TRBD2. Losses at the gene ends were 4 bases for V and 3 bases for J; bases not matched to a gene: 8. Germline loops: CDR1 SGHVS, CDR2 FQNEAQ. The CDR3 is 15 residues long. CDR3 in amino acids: CASSSLGLSEETQYF. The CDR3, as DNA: TGTGCCAGCAGCTCCTTGGGACTATCCGAAGAGACCCAGTACTTC.

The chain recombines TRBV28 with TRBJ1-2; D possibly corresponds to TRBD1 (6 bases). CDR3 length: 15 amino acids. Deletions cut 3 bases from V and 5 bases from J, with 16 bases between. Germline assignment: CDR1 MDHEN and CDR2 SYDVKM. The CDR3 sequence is CASSFRGAGGYGYTF. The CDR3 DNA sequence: TGTGCCAGCAGTTTCCGGGGGGCCGGTGGATATGGCTACACCTTC.

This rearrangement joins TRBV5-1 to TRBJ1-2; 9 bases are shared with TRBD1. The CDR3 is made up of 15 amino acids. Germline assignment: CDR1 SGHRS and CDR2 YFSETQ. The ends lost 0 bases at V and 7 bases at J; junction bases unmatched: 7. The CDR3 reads CASSLDWTGVGGYTF. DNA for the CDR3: TGCGCCAGCAGCTTGGACTGGACAGGGGTTGGTGGCTACACCTTC.

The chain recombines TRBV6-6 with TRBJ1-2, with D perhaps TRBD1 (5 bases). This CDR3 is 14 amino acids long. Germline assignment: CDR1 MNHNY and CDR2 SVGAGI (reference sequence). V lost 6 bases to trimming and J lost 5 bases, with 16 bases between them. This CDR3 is CASRAPDRGYGYTF. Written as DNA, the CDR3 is TGTGCCAGCAGAGCCCCGGACCGGGGGTATGGCTACACCTTC.

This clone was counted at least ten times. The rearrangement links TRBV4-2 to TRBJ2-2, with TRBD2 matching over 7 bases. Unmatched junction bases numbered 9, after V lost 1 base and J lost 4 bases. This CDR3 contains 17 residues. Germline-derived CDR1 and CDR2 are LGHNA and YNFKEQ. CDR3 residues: CASSQGLAGDTTGELFF. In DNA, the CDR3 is TGTGCCAGCAGCCAAGGGCTGGCGGGAGATACCACCGGGGAGCTGTTTTTT.

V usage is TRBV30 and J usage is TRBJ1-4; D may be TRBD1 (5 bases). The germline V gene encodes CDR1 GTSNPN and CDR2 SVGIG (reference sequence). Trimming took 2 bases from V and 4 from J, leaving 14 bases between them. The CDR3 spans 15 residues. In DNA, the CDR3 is TGTGCCTGGAGTCCTGGAGCAGGGAATAATGAAAAACTGTTTTTT. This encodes CAWSPGAGNNEKLFF.

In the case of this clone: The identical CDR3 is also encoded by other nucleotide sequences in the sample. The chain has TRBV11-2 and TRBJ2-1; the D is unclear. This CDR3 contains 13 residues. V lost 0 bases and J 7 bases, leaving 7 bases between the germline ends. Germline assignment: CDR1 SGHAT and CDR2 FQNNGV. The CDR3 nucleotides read TGTGCCAGCAGCTTAGATCGGTCAAATGAGCAGTTCTTC. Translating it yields CASSLDRSNEQFF.

The CDR3 region is CASSIQAQSTEAFF. CDR3 nucleotides: TGTGCCAGTAGTATACAGGCCCAGAGCACTGAAGCTTTCTTT. The chain carries TRBV19 and TRBJ1-1; D remains ambiguous. The germline CDR1 and CDR2 sequences are LNHDA and SQIVND (reference sequence). The CDR3 contains 14 residues. The V end was cut by 2 bases, the J end by 4 bases, with 11 bases between.

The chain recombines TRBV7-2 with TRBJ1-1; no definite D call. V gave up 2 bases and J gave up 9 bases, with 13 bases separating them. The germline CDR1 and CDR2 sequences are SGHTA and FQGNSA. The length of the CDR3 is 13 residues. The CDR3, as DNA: TGTGCCAGCAGCTTACAGGTGGGAGGGAAAGCTTTCTTT. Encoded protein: CASSLQVGGKAFF.

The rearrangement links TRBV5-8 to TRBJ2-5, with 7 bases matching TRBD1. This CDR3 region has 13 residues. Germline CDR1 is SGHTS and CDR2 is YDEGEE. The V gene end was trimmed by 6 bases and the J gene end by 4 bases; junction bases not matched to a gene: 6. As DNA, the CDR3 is TGTGCCAGCAACCGACAGGGCCGAGAGACCCAGTACTTC. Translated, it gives CASNRQGRETQYF.

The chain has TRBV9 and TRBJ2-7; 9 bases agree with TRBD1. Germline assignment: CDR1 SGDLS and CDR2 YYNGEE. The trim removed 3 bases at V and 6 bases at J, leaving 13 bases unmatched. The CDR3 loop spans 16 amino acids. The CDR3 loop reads CASSDRRDRVSSEQYF. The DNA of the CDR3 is TGTGCCAGCAGCGACCGCCGGGACAGGGTATCGTCCGAGCAGTACTTC.

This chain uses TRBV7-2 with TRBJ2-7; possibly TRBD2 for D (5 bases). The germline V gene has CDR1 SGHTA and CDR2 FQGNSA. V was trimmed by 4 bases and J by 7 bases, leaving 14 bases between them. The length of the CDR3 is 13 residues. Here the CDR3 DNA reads TGTGCCAGCAGCTCCCGTCCGCGGAGGGAGCAGTACTTC. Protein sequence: CASSSRPRREQYF.

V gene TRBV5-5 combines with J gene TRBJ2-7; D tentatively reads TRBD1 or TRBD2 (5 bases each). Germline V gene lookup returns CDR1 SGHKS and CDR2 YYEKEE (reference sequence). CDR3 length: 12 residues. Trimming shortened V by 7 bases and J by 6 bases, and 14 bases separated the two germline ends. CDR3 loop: CASSPRESEQYF. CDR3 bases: TGTGCCAGCTCCCCCAGGGAGAGCGAGCAGTACTTC.

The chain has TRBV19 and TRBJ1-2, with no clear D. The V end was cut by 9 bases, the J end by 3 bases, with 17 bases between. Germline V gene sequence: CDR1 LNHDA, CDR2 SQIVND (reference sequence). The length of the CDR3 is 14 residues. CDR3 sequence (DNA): TGTGCCAGCGCTCGGGAGGCCCGATACTATGGCTACACCTTC. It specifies CASAREARYYGYTF.

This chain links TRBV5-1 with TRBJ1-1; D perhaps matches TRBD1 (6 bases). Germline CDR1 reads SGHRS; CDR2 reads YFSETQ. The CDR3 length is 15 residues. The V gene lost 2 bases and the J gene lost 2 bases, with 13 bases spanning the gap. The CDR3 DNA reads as TGCGCCAGCAGCTTAGCTTGGACAGATAACACTGAAGCTTTCTTT. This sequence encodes CASSLAWTDNTEAFF.

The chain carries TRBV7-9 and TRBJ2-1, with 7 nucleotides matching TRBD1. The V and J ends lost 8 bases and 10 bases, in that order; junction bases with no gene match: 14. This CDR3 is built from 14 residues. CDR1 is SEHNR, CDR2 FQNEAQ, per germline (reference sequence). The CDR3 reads CASGVGDRSSEQFF. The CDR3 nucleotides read TGTGCCAGCGGGGTGGGGGACAGATCCTCCGAGCAGTTCTTC.

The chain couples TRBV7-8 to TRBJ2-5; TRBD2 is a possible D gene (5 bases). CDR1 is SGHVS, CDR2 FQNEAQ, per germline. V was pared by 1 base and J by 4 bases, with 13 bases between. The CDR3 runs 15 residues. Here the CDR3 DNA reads TGTGCCAGCAGCTTAGTGTCAGGTCGGGGAGAGACCCAGTACTTC. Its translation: CASSLVSGRGETQYF.

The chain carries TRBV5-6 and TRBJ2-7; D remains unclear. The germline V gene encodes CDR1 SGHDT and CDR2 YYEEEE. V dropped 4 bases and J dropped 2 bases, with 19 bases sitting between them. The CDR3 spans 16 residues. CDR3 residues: CASSPDPHTPTYEQYF. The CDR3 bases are TGTGCCAGCAGCCCGGATCCCCACACGCCGACCTACGAGCAGTACTTC. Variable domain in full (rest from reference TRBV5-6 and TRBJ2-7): DAGVTQSPTHLIKTRGQQVTLRCSPKSGHDTVSWYQQALGQGPQFIFQYYEEEERQRGNFPDRFSGHQFPNYSSELNVNALLLGDSALYLCASSPDPHTPTYEQYFGPGTRLTVT.

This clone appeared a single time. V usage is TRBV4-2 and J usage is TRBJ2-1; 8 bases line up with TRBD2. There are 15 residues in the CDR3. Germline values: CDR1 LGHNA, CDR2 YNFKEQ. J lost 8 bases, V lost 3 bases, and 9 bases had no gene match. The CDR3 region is CASSQSGRGGHEQFF. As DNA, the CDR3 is TGTGCCAGCAGCCAGAGCGGGAGAGGGGGGCATGAGCAGTTCTTC.

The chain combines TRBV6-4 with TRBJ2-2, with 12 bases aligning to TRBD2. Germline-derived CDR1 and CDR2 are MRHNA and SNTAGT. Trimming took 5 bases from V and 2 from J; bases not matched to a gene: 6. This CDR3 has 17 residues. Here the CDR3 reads CASSSPSGRVNTGELFF. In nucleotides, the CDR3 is TGTGCCAGCAGTAGTCCTAGCGGGAGGGTAAACACCGGGGAGCTGTTTTTT.

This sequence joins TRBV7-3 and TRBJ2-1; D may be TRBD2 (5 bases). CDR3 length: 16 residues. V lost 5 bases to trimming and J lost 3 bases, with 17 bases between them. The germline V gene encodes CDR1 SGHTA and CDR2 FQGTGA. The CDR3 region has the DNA TGTGCCAGCAGCCCGCCCCGGGGAGTTAACTACAATGAGCAGTTCTTC. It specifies CASSPPRGVNYNEQFF.

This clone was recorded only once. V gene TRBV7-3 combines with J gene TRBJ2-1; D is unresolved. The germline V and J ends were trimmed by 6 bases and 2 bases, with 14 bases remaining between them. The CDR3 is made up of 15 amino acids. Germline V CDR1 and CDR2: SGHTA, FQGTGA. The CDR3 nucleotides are TGTGCCAGCAGGTCAGGAACCACAGCCTACAATGAGCAGTTCTTC. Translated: CASRSGTTAYNEQFF.

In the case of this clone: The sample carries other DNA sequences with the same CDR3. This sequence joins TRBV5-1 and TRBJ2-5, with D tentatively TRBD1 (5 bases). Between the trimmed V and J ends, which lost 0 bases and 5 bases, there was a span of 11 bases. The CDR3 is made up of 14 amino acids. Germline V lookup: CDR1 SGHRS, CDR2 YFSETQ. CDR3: CASSLAGPGETQYF. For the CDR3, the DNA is TGCGCCAGCAGCTTGGCAGGCCCAGGGGAGACCCAGTACTTC.

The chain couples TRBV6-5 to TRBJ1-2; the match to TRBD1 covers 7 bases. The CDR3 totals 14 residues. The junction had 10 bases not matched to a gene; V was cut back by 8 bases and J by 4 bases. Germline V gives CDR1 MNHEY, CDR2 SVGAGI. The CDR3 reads CASARKGGAYGYTF. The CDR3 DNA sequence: TGTGCCAGCGCAAGAAAAGGGGGCGCCTATGGCTACACCTTC.

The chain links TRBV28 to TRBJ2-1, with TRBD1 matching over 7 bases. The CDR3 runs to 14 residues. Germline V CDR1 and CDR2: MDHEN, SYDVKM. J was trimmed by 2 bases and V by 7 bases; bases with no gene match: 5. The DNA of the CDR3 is TGTGCCAGCAATCCGGGACAGACCTACAATGAGCAGTTCTTC. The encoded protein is CASNPGQTYNEQFF.